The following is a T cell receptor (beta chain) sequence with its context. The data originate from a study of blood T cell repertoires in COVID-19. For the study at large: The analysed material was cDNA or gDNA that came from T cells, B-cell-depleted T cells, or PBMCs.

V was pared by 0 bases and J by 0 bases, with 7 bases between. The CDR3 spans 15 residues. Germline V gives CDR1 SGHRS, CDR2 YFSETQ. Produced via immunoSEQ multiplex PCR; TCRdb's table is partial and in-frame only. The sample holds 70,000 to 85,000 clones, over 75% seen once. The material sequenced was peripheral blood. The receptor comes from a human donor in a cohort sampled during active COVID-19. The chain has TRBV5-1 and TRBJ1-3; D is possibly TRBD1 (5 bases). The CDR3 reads CASSLDGASGNTIYF. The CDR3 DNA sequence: TGCGCCAGCAGCTTGGATGGGGCCTCTGGAAACACCATATATTTT.